A selection of T cell receptor beta chains follows, all from one sample in a study of human T cells and chemical hapten exposure. TCRdb used MiXCR to reprocess the RACE reads, holding one entry per CDR3 protein. This table holds roughly 380,000 distinct CDR3 sequences, around 5.5% found once. Sequences were derived from whole blood, sampled in connection with sensitization to the hapten diphenylcyclopropenone (DPC). Receptors were obtained from a woman in her forties or fifties with alopecia areata. Some clones in this sample may be carry-over from other donors' samples. CDR3s include the opening cysteine and the closing phenylalanine or tryptophan. D genes are given only for firm matches. Size values are once, few and many counts, or a class for expanded clones, and some rows have none.

v_gene,d_gene,j_gene,abundance,CDR3nt,CDR3aa
TRBV6-5,TRBD1,TRBJ2-7,NA,TGTGCAGCCTCCCCCCCGGGACAGGGTAAGGACGAGCAGTACTTC,CAASPPGQGKDEQYF
TRBV5-1,TRBD1,TRBJ1-5,few,TGCGCCAGCAGCCGGGGGACAGAAGCGAATCAGCCCCAGCATTTT,CASSRGTEANQPQHF
TRBV7-9,NA,TRBJ2-5,many,TGTGCCAGCAGCTTGTTAGCGGTCCAAGAGACCCAGTACTTC,CASSLLAVQETQYF
TRBV6-1,NA,TRBJ1-6,many,TGTGCCAGCAGTGAACGGGGTTATTCACCCCTCCACTTT,CASSERGYSPLHF
TRBV29-1,NA,TRBJ1-1,many,TGCAGCGTTGATGGCCAGGCAGACATGAACACTGAAGCTTTCTTT,CSVDGQADMNTEAFF
TRBV27,TRBD1,TRBJ2-6,NA,TGTGCCAGCAGTTTATACAGGGGTGGGGCCAACGTCCTGACTTTC,CASSLYRGGANVLTF
TRBV10-3,NA,TRBJ2-5,many,TGTGCCATCAGTGACCCCACCCGGGGTGGACTGCCAGGGACCCAGTACTTC,CAISDPTRGGLPGTQYF
TRBV14,NA,TRBJ2-7,NA,TGTGCCAGCAGCCAAGATGCGCGGAGCGTGCAGTACTTC,CASSQDARSVQYF
TRBV9,TRBD1,TRBJ1-1,many,TGTGCCAGCAGCACAGGGGGACCCCGGGGAGCTTTCTTT,CASSTGGPRGAFF
TRBV20-1,NA,TRBJ1-5,many,TGCAGTGCCACGGACATCTATAGCAATCAGCCCCAGCATTTT,CSATDIYSNQPQHF
TRBV2,TRBD2,TRBJ2-7,NA,TGTGCCAGCTTCCGGGGGGTGAGCTCCTACGAGCAGTACTTC,CASFRGVSSYEQYF
TRBV9,NA,TRBJ1-1,few,TGTGCCACGCAAGACAGCATGAACACTGAAGCTTTCTTT,CATQDSMNTEAFF
TRBV28,NA,TRBJ2-5,NA,TGTGCCAGCAGTTCCGGAGGTGTCGTAGAGACCCAGTACTTC,CASSSGGVVETQYF
TRBV13,TRBD1,TRBJ2-7,NA,TGTGCCAGCAGCCCAGGACAGGGGGCCAACGAGCAGTACTTC,CASSPGQGANEQYF